These T cell receptor beta chains were read from a single sample in a study of shared clonotypes between healthy human individuals. TCRdb keeps only in-frame clones here, not all; method: immunoSEQ multiplex PCR. This sample has approximately 2,000,000 clones, with under 95% found just once. Sequencing input: naive CD4+ T cells from PBMCs. All receptors come from a man aged 18 to 35 in good health. Some clones in this sample may be carry-over from other donors' samples. CDR3s leave out the opening cysteine and the closing phenylalanine or tryptophan. The size entry is marked missing in some rows and otherwise reads once, few, many or a size class.

V	size	J	CDR3
TRBV6-5	once	TRBJ2-7	ASRGRYEQY
TRBV5-6	.	TRBJ2-5	ASSLVGLETQY
TRBV2	.	TRBJ2-4	ASKGLAGDAKNIQY
TRBV9	.	TRBJ2-5	ASSVEKDRKETQY
TRBV30	once	TRBJ2-5	AWSPRETQY
TRBV25-1	.	TRBJ2-7	ASRNDRGPGEQY
TRBV6-5	.	TRBJ1-1	ASSRQGRAF
TRBV6-1	.	TRBJ1-2	ASSTQGASAYGYT
TRBV27	.	TRBJ2-7	ASSLSASGTSYEQY
TRBV5-5	.	TRBJ1-2	ASRAEGGYGYT
TRBV4-1	.	TRBJ1-4	ASSQEGTNEKLF
TRBV4-1	.	TRBJ2-4	ASSQARQRVAKNIQY
TRBV5-1	.	TRBJ1-3	ASSRLGGDSPGNTIY
TRBV14	once	TRBJ2-1	ASSPPGPYNEQF
TRBV28	.	TRBJ2-2	ASGFRGPGTSGTFTGELF
TRBV11-2	.	TRBJ2-5	ASSSRLGQETQY
TRBV11-2	.	TRBJ1-1	ASSLTRDTEAF
TRBV5-8	.	TRBJ2-7	ASSLGPGDYEQY
TRBV30	few	TRBJ1-1	AWKAQPNTEAF
TRBV5-1	.	TRBJ1-1	ASSLAWGQRLLRAF
TRBV21-1	.	TRBJ1-2	ASSKGAGLGYT
TRBV5-4	.	TRBJ2-2	ASRYGLAGANTGELF
TRBV10-3	.	TRBJ1-5	AISAEDRVALGHQPQH
TRBV30	.	TRBJ1-1	AWSVKGLNTEAF
TRBV6-1	.	TRBJ2-1	ASSEGDRGGIPSYNEQF
TRBV5-1	.	TRBJ1-2	ASFEGPGTRGYT
TRBV7-9	.	TRBJ2-1	ASSLGRGLADNEQF